This T cell receptor beta chain was sequenced during a study of preoperative IRX-2 immunotherapy in early breast cancer. Some clones are missing from TCRdb's copy, which holds only in-frame ones; the method was immunoSEQ multiplex PCR. The profile shows some 32,000 clones, roughly four fifths of them singletons. The CDR3 consists of 14 residues. The germline V gene encodes CDR1 LNHDA and CDR2 SQIVND (reference sequence). Trimming stripped 2 bases from V and 2 bases from J, with 10 bases between. Treatment specified: preoperative locoregional IRX-2 cytokine immunotherapy. Patients received preoperative, locoregional IRX-2 cytokine immunotherapy in a phase Ib study.

The rearrangement joins TRBV19 to TRBJ2-7; D gene unclear. This clonotype was obtained from a human donor with breast cancer. Material: lymph node tissue, obtained from a patient treated with IRX-2 immunotherapy. In DNA form, the CDR3 reads TGTGCCAGTAGTATACCCGGACGCACCTACGAGCAGTACTTC. Translating it yields CASSIPGRTYEQYF.